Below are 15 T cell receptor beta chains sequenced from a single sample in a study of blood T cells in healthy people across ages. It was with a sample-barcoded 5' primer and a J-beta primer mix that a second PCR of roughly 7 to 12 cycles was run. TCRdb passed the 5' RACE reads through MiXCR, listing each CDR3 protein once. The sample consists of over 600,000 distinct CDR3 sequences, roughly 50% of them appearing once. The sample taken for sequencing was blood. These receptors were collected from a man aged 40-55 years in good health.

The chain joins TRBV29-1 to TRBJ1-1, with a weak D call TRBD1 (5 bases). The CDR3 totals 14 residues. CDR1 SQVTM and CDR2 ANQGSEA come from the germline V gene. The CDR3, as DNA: TGCACGATGACCGGGCCAGGGCCCCATTCCGAAGCTTTCTTT. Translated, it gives CTMTGPGPHSEAFF.

DNA of the CDR3: TGTGCCAGCAGCTTGGATCCGGGGGCGGGTGAGCAGTTCTTC. Protein: CASSLDPGAGEQFF. This rearrangement joins TRBV5-5 to TRBJ2-1; the D gene could be TRBD1 or TRBD2 (6 bases each). Germline lookup yields CDR1 SGHKS and CDR2 YYEKEE (reference sequence). V lost 0 bases and J lost 9, with 13 bases in between. This CDR3 region has 14 residues.

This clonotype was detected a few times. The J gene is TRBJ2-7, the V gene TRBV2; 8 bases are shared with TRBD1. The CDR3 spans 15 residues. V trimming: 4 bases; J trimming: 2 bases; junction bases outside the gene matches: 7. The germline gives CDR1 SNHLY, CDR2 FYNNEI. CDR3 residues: CASSVRGQATYEQYF. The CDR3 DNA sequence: TGTGCCAGCAGTGTAAGGGGACAGGCTACCTACGAGCAGTACTTC.

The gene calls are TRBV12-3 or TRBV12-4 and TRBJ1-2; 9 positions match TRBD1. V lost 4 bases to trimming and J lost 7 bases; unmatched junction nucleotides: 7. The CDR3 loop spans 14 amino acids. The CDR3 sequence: CASSSTGGLRGYTF. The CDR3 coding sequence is TGTGCCAGCAGTTCGACAGGGGGACTTCGTGGCTACACCTTC.

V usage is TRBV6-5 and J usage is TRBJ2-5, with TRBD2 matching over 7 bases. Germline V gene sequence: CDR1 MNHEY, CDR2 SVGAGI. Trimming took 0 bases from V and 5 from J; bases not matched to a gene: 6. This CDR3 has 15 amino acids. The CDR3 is CASSYSGGSLETQYF. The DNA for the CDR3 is TGTGCCAGCAGTTACTCGGGAGGGAGTCTGGAGACCCAGTACTTC.

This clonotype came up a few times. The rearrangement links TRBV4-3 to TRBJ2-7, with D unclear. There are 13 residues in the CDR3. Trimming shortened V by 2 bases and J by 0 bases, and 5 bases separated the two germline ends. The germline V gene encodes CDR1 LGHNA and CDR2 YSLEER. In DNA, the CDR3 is TGCGCCAGCAGCCAATTCCTCTCCTACGAGCAGTACTTC. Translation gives CASSQFLSYEQYF.

This chain's CDR3 is CASSPSFDRGRKSGANVLTF. CDR3 coding DNA: TGCGCCAGCAGCCCCTCCTTTGACAGGGGGCGTAAGTCTGGGGCCAACGTCCTGACTTTC. This rearrangement joins TRBV5-1 to TRBJ2-6; 10 bases align to TRBD1. V shed 4 bases, J shed 1 base, and the junction held 14 bases outside the gene matches. The CDR3 has 20 amino acids. CDR1 SGHRS and CDR2 YFSETQ come from the germline V gene.

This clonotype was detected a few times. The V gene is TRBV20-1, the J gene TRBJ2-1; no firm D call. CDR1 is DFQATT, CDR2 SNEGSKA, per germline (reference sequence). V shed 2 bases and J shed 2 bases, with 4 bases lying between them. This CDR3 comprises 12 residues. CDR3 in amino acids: CSARYTYNEQFF. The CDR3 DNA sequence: TGCAGTGCTAGATACACCTACAATGAGCAGTTCTTC.

CDR3 sequence (DNA): TGCGCCAGCAGCCAAGATGAGGCAGGACAAGAGACCCAGTACTTC. Translation: CASSQDEAGQETQYF. V is TRBV4-3 and J is TRBJ2-5; D is undetermined. The CDR3 length is 15 residues. Per germline, CDR1 LGHNA and CDR2 YSLEER. Trimming stripped 0 bases from V and 2 bases from J, with 10 bases between.

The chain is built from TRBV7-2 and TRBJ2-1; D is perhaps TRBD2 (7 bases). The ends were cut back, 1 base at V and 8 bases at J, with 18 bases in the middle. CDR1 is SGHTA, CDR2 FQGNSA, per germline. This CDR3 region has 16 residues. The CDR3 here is CASSLGEGGPLYEQFF. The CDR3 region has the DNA TGTGCCAGCAGCTTAGGGGAGGGGGGGCCGCTCTATGAGCAGTTCTTC.

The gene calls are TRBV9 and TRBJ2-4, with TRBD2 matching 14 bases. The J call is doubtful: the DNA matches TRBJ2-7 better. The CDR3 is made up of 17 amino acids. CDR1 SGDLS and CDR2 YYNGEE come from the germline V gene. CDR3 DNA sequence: TGTGCCAGCAGCTCAGGGACTAGCGGGAGTATTCGTGACGAGCAGTACTTC. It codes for CASSSGTSGSIRDEQYF.

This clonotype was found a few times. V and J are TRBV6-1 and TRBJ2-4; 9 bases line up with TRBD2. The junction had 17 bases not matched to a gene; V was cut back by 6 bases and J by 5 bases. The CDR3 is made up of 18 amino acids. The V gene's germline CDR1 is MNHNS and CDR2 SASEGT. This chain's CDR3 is CASSLGPMAGGRENIQYF. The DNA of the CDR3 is TGTGCCAGCAGCCTCGGACCCATGGCGGGGGGGCGGGAAAACATTCAGTACTTC.

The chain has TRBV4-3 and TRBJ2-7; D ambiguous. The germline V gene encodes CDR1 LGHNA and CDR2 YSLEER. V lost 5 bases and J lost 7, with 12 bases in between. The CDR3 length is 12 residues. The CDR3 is CASSSWNNEQYF. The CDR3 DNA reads TGCGCCAGCAGCTCCTGGAACAATGAGCAGTACTTC.

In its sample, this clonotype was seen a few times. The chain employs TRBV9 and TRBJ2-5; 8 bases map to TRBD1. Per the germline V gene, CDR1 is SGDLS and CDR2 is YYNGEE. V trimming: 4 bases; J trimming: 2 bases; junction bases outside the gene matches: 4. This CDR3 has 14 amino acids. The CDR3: CASSQGQAQETQYF. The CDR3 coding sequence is TGTGCCAGCAGCCAGGGACAGGCTCAAGAGACCCAGTACTTC.

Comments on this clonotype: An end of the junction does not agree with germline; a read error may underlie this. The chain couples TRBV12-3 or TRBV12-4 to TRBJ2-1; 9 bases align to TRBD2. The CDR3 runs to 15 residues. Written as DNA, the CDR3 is TGTGCCAGCAGATTAGGGATAGCGGGAGAGGCTGAGCAGTTCTTC. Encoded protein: CASRLGIAGEAEQFF.